This entry is about one TCR beta chain. The antigen remains unidentified. This CDR3 is built from 17 residues. The V gene lost 0 bases and the J gene lost 3 bases, with 14 bases spanning the gap. Germline V gene sequence: CDR1 ENHRY, CDR2 SYGVKD. The data were taken from a study of a mutant IDH1 vaccine in newly diagnosed glioma. Whole-study context: Antecedent treatment encompassed radiotherapy, temozolomide, or their combination; the majority received both.

The time point denotes: week 47, end of study. What each vaccine dose contained was 300 ug of mutant IDH1 20-mer peptide, accompanied by topical imiquimod. TCRdb's copy holds only in-frame clones and misses some; the assay was immunoSEQ multiplex PCR. The repertoire holds 84,000 or so clones, with approximately 75% as singletons. This clonotype originated in a man aged 35-49 years with glioma. The rearrangement uses TRBV10-3 and TRBJ2-2; a weak D match, TRBD2 (5 bases). The input for sequencing was PBMCs, taken from a glioma patient whose treatment included an IDH1 peptide vaccine. CDR3 loop: CAISESFLAWDTGELFF. As DNA, the CDR3 is TGTGCCATCAGTGAGTCGTTTCTAGCTTGGGACACCGGGGAGCTGTTTTTT.